This section outlines one TCR beta chain sequence together with its context. The sample belongs to a study of technical replicates of blood from a few donors. The protocol was immunoSEQ multiplex PCR, while the TCRdb copy is restricted to in-frame clones and leaves out a portion. Of 81,000 or so clones listed, around 96% are singletons. V was cut by 3 bases and J by 6 bases, with 14 bases left in between. Germline V lookup: CDR1 SQVTM, CDR2 ANQGSEA. This CDR3 has 13 amino acids. Sequencing input: T cells isolated from PBMCs. The V gene is TRBV29-1, the J gene TRBJ2-5; D may be TRBD2 (6 bases). This TCR came from a human donor in good health. CDR3 coding DNA: TGCAGCGTTGAGTCTCGTCTAGCGAAGACCCAGTACTTC. Amino acid sequence: CSVESRLAKTQYF.